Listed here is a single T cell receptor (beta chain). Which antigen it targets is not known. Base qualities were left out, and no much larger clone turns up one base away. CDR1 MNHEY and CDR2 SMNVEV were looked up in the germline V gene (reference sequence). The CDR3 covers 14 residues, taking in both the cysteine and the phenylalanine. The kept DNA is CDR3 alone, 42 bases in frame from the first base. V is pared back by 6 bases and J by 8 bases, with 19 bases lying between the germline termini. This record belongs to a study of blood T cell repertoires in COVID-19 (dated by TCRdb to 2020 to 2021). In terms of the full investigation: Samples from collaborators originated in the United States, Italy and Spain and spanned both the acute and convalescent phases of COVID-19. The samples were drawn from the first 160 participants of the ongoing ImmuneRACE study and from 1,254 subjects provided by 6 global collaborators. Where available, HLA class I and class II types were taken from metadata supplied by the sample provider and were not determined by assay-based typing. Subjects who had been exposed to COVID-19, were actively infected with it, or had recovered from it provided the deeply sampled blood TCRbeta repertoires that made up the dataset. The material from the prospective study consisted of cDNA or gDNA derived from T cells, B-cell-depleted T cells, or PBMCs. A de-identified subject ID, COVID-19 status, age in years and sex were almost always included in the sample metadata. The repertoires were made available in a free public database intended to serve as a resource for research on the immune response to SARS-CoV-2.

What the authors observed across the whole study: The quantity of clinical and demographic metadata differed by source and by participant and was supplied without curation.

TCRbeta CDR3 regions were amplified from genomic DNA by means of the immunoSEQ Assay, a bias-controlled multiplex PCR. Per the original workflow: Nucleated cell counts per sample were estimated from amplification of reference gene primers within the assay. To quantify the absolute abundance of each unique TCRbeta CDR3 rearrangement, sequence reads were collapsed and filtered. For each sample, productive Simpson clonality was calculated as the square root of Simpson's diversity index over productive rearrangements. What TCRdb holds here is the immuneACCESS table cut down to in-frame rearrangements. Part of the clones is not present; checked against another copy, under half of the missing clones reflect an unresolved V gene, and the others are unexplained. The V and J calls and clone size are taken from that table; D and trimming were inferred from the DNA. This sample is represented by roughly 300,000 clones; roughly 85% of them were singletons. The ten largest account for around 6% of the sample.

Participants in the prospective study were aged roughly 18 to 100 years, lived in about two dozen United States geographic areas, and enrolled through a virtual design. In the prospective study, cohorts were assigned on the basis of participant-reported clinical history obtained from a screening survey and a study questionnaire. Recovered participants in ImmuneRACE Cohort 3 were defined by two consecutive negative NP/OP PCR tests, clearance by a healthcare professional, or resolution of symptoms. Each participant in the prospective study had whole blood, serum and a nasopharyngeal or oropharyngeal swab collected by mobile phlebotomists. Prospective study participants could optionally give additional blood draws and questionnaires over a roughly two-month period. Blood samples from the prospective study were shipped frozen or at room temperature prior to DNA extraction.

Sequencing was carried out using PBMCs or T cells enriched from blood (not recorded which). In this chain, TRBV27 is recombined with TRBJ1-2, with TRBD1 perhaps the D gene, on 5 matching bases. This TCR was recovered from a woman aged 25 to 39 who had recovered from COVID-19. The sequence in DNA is TGTGCCAGCAGAAACATACAGGTCCTTGACGGCTACACCTTC. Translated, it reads CASRNIQVLDGYTF.